This is a list of T cell receptor beta chains from one sample in a study of blood T cell repertoires in COVID-19. Assay used: immunoSEQ multiplex PCR; TCRdb lists only in-frame clones, some missing. The data show about 180,000 clones, roughly 85% seen once. The sample taken for sequencing was peripheral blood. The receptor source for this set is a human donor with active or convalescent COVID-19. The donor label of this sample is uncertain. The CDR3 runs from the conserved cysteine through the conserved F or W. D genes are given only for firm matches. For some rows the clone size is stated as once, few or many, or as a class when expanded; others skip it.

cdr3_nt: TGTGCCAGCAGCAACGACAGGGTTGAGCAGTACTTC
cdr3_aa: CASSNDRVEQYF
clone_size: NA
j_call: TRBJ2-7
d_call: TRBD1
v_call: TRBV5-4

cdr3_nt: TGTGCCAGCAGTTCCCTCCCCGAGCCCCAGTTCTTC
cdr3_aa: CASSSLPEPQFF
clone_size: NA
j_call: TRBJ2-1
d_call: NA
v_call: TRBV6-5

cdr3_nt: TGTGCCAGCAGCGCGCCGGGAAATCCCTACGAGCAGTACTTC
cdr3_aa: CASSAPGNPYEQYF
clone_size: NA
j_call: TRBJ2-7
d_call: NA
v_call: TRBV7-3

cdr3_nt: TGCGCCAGCAGCGGGGGGGTCGCTAGCGGGTCTACGAGCACAGATACGCAGTATTTT
cdr3_aa: CASSGGVASGSTSTDTQYF
clone_size: few
j_call: TRBJ2-3
d_call: TRBD2
v_call: TRBV5-1

cdr3_nt: TGTGCCAGCAGCTTAGTGTCTTCAGGGGACGAGGCTGACGGCTACACCTTC
cdr3_aa: CASSLVSSGDEADGYTF
clone_size: NA
j_call: TRBJ1-2
d_call: NA
v_call: TRBV11-2

cdr3_nt: TGTGCCAGCAAACCACTAGCGGTCCCCCCGGATACGCAGTATTTT
cdr3_aa: CASKPLAVPPDTQYF
clone_size: NA
j_call: TRBJ2-3
d_call: TRBD2
v_call: TRBV2

cdr3_nt: TGTGCCAGCACCCGGACTAGCGGGAGAGTCGAAGAGACCCAGTACTTC
cdr3_aa: CASTRTSGRVEETQYF
clone_size: once
j_call: TRBJ2-5
d_call: TRBD2
v_call: TRBV3-1/TRBV3-2

cdr3_nt: TGTGCCAGCAGGGCGAACACTGAAGCTTTCTTT
cdr3_aa: CASRANTEAFF
clone_size: NA
j_call: TRBJ1-1
d_call: NA
v_call: TRBV12-3/TRBV12-4

cdr3_nt: TGTGCCACCAGTTTAGAGCGGGAGGGTGTAGAGACCCAGTACTTC
cdr3_aa: CATSLEREGVETQYF
clone_size: NA
j_call: TRBJ2-5
d_call: TRBD2
v_call: TRBV24-1

cdr3_nt: TGCGCCAGCAGCCAGACAGGTGGGAACGAGCAGTACTTC
cdr3_aa: CASSQTGGNEQYF
clone_size: NA
j_call: TRBJ2-7
d_call: NA
v_call: TRBV5-1

cdr3_nt: TGTGCCAGCAGCTTAGCAGGGGTGAATCAGCCCCAGCATTTT
cdr3_aa: CASSLAGVNQPQHF
clone_size: NA
j_call: TRBJ1-5
d_call: NA
v_call: TRBV7-2

cdr3_nt: TGTGCCAGCAGCTTAGACGGGGCGGGACTTACATACGAGCAGTACTTC
cdr3_aa: CASSLDGAGLTYEQYF
clone_size: once
j_call: TRBJ2-7
d_call: NA
v_call: TRBV7-3

cdr3_nt: TGTGCCAGCAGCCGAGGGTGGGAGGCCACAGATACGCAGTATTTT
cdr3_aa: CASSRGWEATDTQYF
clone_size: NA
j_call: TRBJ2-3
d_call: NA
v_call: TRBV3-1/TRBV3-2

cdr3_nt: TGTGCCAGTTCTGTCAGGGCCTACGAGCAGTACTTC
cdr3_aa: CASSVRAYEQYF
clone_size: once
j_call: TRBJ2-7
d_call: NA
v_call: TRBV6-5

cdr3_nt: TGTGCCAGCAGACGGGGGGACTCCTACGAGCAGTACTTC
cdr3_aa: CASRRGDSYEQYF
clone_size: NA
j_call: TRBJ2-7
d_call: TRBD2
v_call: TRBV12-3/TRBV12-4

cdr3_nt: TGTGCCAGCAGTTTCCCGCCAGGTACGCAGTATTTT
cdr3_aa: CASSFPPGTQYF
clone_size: NA
j_call: TRBJ2-3
d_call: NA
v_call: TRBV27

cdr3_nt: TGTGCCAGCAGTCTCTCCACAGGGGGACAGCCCCAGCATTTT
cdr3_aa: CASSLSTGGQPQHF
clone_size: NA
j_call: TRBJ1-5
d_call: TRBD1
v_call: TRBV27

cdr3_nt: TGTGCCAGCAGCAAAACTAGCGGGGGATCGAATGAGCAGTTCTTC
cdr3_aa: CASSKTSGGSNEQFF
clone_size: NA
j_call: TRBJ2-1
d_call: TRBD2
v_call: TRBV7-2